A single sample is the source of the 5 T cell receptor beta chains below, sequenced in a study of Graves' ophthalmopathy and Graves' hyperthyroidism. Amplifying from RNA transcripts, the study obtained TCR beta CDR3 regions. RT-PCR in the first round used HTBI primers; a second-round multiplex PCR followed. TCRdb re-derived calls from the multiplex PCR reads in MiXCR, one entry per CDR3 protein. The table shows about 210,000 distinct CDR3 sequences, with approximately 29% occurring only once. Sequenced sample: peripheral blood. The receptor source for this set is a man aged 45 to 65 with Graves' ophthalmopathy.

This clonotype was seen repeatedly, ten times or more. This rearrangement joins TRBV29-1 to TRBJ2-7; 14 positions match TRBD2. Trimming cost V 6 bases and J 4 bases; bases outside gene matches: 8. This CDR3 is 15 amino acids long. CDR1 is SQVTM, CDR2 ANQGSEA, per germline. The CDR3 is CSVVSGTSGSYEQYF. The CDR3 DNA is TGCAGCGTCGTATCCGGGACTAGCGGGAGTTACGAGCAGTACTTC.

This clonotype was counted a single time. This sequence joins TRBV6-1 and TRBJ2-5; a possible D gene is TRBD1 (6 bases). This CDR3 is built from 14 residues. Germline CDR1 reads MNHNS; CDR2 reads SASEGT. V was clipped by 3 bases and J by 0 bases, with 8 bases between them. CDR3 in DNA: TGTGCCAGCAGTGAGGACAGAGACCAAGAGACCCAGTACTTC. Translating it yields CASSEDRDQETQYF.

This clonotype was recorded many times. This sequence joins TRBV6-1 and TRBJ1-5, with D unclear. The CDR3 loop spans 14 amino acids. CDR1 and CDR2 (germline): MNHNS, SASEGT. The V gene lost 5 bases and the J gene lost 6 bases, with 14 bases spanning the gap. The CDR3 region is CASSKSTGGQPQHF. In nucleotides, the CDR3 is TGTGCCAGCAGTAAGTCTACGGGAGGTCAGCCCCAGCATTTT.

This clonotype came up many times. V and J are TRBV29-1 and TRBJ2-2; D gene ambiguous. V lost 3 bases to trimming and J lost 1 base, with 6 bases between them. The V gene's germline CDR1 is SQVTM and CDR2 ANQGSEA. This CDR3 comprises 13 residues. CDR3: CSVEERNTGELFF. The CDR3 DNA is TGCAGCGTTGAGGAAAGGAACACCGGGGAGCTGTTTTTT.

The V and J genes are TRBV6-2 or TRBV6-3 and TRBJ2-7, with 7 bases aligning to TRBD2. Germline V gene sequence: CDR1 MNHEY, CDR2 SVGEGT. This CDR3 has 14 amino acids. The J segment lost 2 bases and the V segment lost 6 bases, leaving 7 bases of the junction unmatched. The CDR3 sequence is CASSPASGAYEQYF. CDR3 coding DNA: TGTGCCAGCAGCCCAGCTAGCGGAGCCTACGAGCAGTACTTC.